These T cell receptor beta chains were read from a single sample in a study of CD8 T cells in ankylosing spondylitis. Each CDR3 protein is one row after TCRdb ran MiXCR on the 5' RACE reads. The sample carries more than 500,000 distinct CDR3 sequences, roughly 5% recorded once. Sequenced input: blood, either unsorted or a sorted T cell fraction (not recorded which). Every receptor here comes from a male donor with ankylosing spondylitis. Both conserved end residues are part of each CDR3. The order of the fields is clone size, D gene, J gene, V gene, CDR3 protein, CDR3 DNA. D genes are given only for firm matches. A row's size may be missing; if present it is once, few, many or a size class.

abundance: many; d_gene: -; j_gene: TRBJ1-6; v_gene: TRBV7-4; CDR3aa: CASSLLGAYSPLHF; CDR3nt: TGTGCCAGCAGCTTATTAGGGGCATATTCACCCCTCCACTTT
abundance: many; d_gene: TRBD1; j_gene: TRBJ2-3; v_gene: TRBV10-3; CDR3aa: CAISSGTGATDTQYF; CDR3nt: TGTGCCATCAGTTCCGGGACAGGGGCGACAGATACGCAGTATTTT
abundance: many; d_gene: TRBD1; j_gene: TRBJ2-5; v_gene: TRBV11-2; CDR3aa: CASSPLTGVEIETQYF; CDR3nt: TGTGCCAGCAGCCCACTGACAGGGGTTGAGATCGAGACCCAGTACTTC
abundance: many; d_gene: -; j_gene: TRBJ1-4; v_gene: TRBV29-1; CDR3aa: CSVRDSIGDEKLFF; CDR3nt: TGCAGCGTTCGGGACTCAATAGGGGATGAAAAACTGTTTTTT
abundance: many; d_gene: TRBD2; j_gene: TRBJ2-1; v_gene: TRBV5-1; CDR3aa: CASTWAGTSSNEQFF; CDR3nt: TGCGCCAGCACGTGGGCAGGGACTAGCAGCAATGAGCAGTTCTTC
abundance: many; d_gene: -; j_gene: TRBJ2-2; v_gene: TRBV5-5; CDR3aa: CASSLDQGGLTGELFF; CDR3nt: TGTGCCAGCAGCTTGGACCAGGGTGGTTTGACCGGGGAGCTGTTTTTT
abundance: many; d_gene: -; j_gene: TRBJ2-3; v_gene: TRBV11-2; CDR3aa: CASSLRTYNADTQYF; CDR3nt: TGTGCCAGCAGCCTTCGGACCTACAACGCAGATACGCAGTATTTT
abundance: many; d_gene: TRBD1; j_gene: TRBJ2-6; v_gene: TRBV30; CDR3aa: CASWTGTGFTGANVLTF; CDR3nt: TGTGCCTCCTGGACCGGGACAGGATTTACTGGGGCCAACGTCCTGACTTTC
abundance: many; d_gene: TRBD1; j_gene: TRBJ2-3; v_gene: TRBV5-6; CDR3aa: CASSSLQGSRGTQYF; CDR3nt: TGTGCCAGCAGCTCGCTACAGGGGTCAAGGGGTACGCAGTATTTT
abundance: few; d_gene: -; j_gene: TRBJ1-5; v_gene: TRBV28; CDR3aa: CASSLQRGLGFNQPQHF; CDR3nt: TGTGCCAGCAGTTTACAGCGGGGACTGGGGTTCAATCAGCCCCAGCATTTT
abundance: many; d_gene: -; j_gene: TRBJ2-1; v_gene: TRBV7-7; CDR3aa: CASSPTTQAYNEQFF; CDR3nt: TGTGCTAGCAGCCCGACCACCCAGGCCTACAATGAGCAGTTCTTC
abundance: few; d_gene: TRBD2; j_gene: TRBJ2-3; v_gene: TRBV2; CDR3aa: CASGGTSVTDTQYF; CDR3nt: TGTGCCAGCGGTGGGACTAGCGTCACAGATACGCAGTATTTT
abundance: few; d_gene: TRBD2; j_gene: TRBJ2-1; v_gene: TRBV29-1; CDR3aa: CSVGGLAGGPSYNEQFF; CDR3nt: TGCAGCGTCGGCGGACTAGCGGGGGGCCCCTCCTACAATGAGCAGTTCTTC
abundance: many; d_gene: -; j_gene: TRBJ2-7; v_gene: TRBV12-3/TRBV12-4; CDR3aa: CASSPGYQLEQYF; CDR3nt: TGTGCCAGCAGCCCGGGATACCAACTAGAGCAGTACTTC
abundance: -; d_gene: -; j_gene: TRBJ2-7; v_gene: TRBV2; CDR3aa: CASSGQPLIEQYF; CDR3nt: TGTGCCAGCAGTGGACAGCCCTTGATAGAGCAGTACTTC
abundance: many; d_gene: TRBD1; j_gene: TRBJ1-2; v_gene: TRBV6-1; CDR3aa: CASSEGTVHAGYGYTF; CDR3nt: TGTGCCAGCAGTGAGGGGACAGTCCACGCAGGCTATGGCTACACCTTC
abundance: few; d_gene: -; j_gene: TRBJ1-1; v_gene: TRBV6-2/TRBV6-3; CDR3aa: CASSEDIGSGNTEAFF; CDR3nt: TGTGCCAGCAGTGAGGACATAGGGTCGGGAAACACTGAAGCTTTCTTT
abundance: many; d_gene: TRBD1; j_gene: TRBJ2-1; v_gene: TRBV20-1; CDR3aa: CSARDAEDRGNEQFF; CDR3nt: TGCAGTGCTAGAGATGCCGAGGACAGGGGTAATGAGCAGTTCTTC
abundance: many; d_gene: TRBD1; j_gene: TRBJ2-5; v_gene: TRBV6-2/TRBV6-3; CDR3aa: CASSRAWTGQQETQYF; CDR3nt: TGTGCCAGCAGCAGGGCCTGGACAGGGCAACAAGAGACCCAGTACTTC
abundance: few; d_gene: TRBD1; j_gene: TRBJ2-3; v_gene: TRBV2; CDR3aa: CASGTGVPDTQYF; CDR3nt: TGTGCCAGTGGGACAGGGGTTCCAGATACGCAGTATTTT
abundance: few; d_gene: TRBD2; j_gene: TRBJ2-3; v_gene: TRBV12-3/TRBV12-4; CDR3aa: CAITPILAGSTDTQYF; CDR3nt: TGTGCCATCACACCAATATTAGCGGGAAGCACAGATACGCAGTATTTT
abundance: few; d_gene: -; j_gene: TRBJ1-6; v_gene: TRBV5-1; CDR3aa: CASRTITTVNSPLHF; CDR3nt: TGCGCCAGCAGGACAATAACCACAGTGAATTCACCCCTCCACTTT
abundance: many; d_gene: -; j_gene: TRBJ1-2; v_gene: TRBV7-8; CDR3aa: CASSQTTNYGYTF; CDR3nt: TGTGCCAGCAGTCAAACCACCAACTATGGCTACACCTTC
abundance: few; d_gene: TRBD2; j_gene: TRBJ2-1; v_gene: TRBV4-3; CDR3aa: CASSPPGLAYNEQFF; CDR3nt: TGCGCCAGCAGCCCCCCCGGACTAGCTTACAATGAGCAGTTCTTC
abundance: few; d_gene: TRBD2; j_gene: TRBJ2-1; v_gene: TRBV19; CDR3aa: CASSMLRAGVILF; CDR3nt: TGTGCCAGTAGTATGTTAAGGGCGGGAGTTATTCTCTTC
abundance: many; d_gene: -; j_gene: TRBJ2-1; v_gene: TRBV5-1; CDR3aa: CASSSKSTGPDEQFF; CDR3nt: TGCGCCAGCAGCTCGAAATCGACCGGGCCGGATGAGCAGTTCTTC
abundance: many; d_gene: -; j_gene: TRBJ1-1; v_gene: TRBV20-1; CDR3aa: CSARVGNTEAFF; CDR3nt: TGCAGTGCTAGAGTGGGGAACACTGAAGCTTTCTTT
abundance: few; d_gene: -; j_gene: TRBJ2-2; v_gene: TRBV2; CDR3aa: CASSDGRGTGELFF; CDR3nt: TGTGCCAGCAGTGACGGCAGGGGAACCGGGGAGCTGTTTTTT
abundance: many; d_gene: -; j_gene: TRBJ1-6; v_gene: TRBV7-2; CDR3aa: CASSRGGSTPLHF; CDR3nt: TGTGCCAGCAGCAGGGGAGGGAGTACACCCCTCCACTTT
abundance: few; d_gene: TRBD2; j_gene: TRBJ2-7; v_gene: TRBV7-6; CDR3aa: CASSRLASSGGDYYEQYF; CDR3nt: TGTGCCAGCAGCCGCTTGGCGTCTAGCGGGGGGGATTACTACGAGCAGTACTTC
abundance: many; d_gene: TRBD2; j_gene: TRBJ2-1; v_gene: TRBV10-2; CDR3aa: CASSDWAGASNEQFF; CDR3nt: TGCGCCAGCAGTGACTGGGCGGGAGCTAGCAATGAGCAGTTCTTC
abundance: few; d_gene: -; j_gene: TRBJ2-7; v_gene: TRBV28; CDR3aa: CASSDGSPEEQYF; CDR3nt: TGTGCCAGCAGTGATGGGTCACCGGAGGAGCAGTACTTC
abundance: many; d_gene: TRBD2; j_gene: TRBJ2-3; v_gene: TRBV7-9; CDR3aa: CASSLAITSDTDTQYF; CDR3nt: TGTGCCAGCAGCTTAGCGATCACTAGCGACACAGATACGCAGTATTTT